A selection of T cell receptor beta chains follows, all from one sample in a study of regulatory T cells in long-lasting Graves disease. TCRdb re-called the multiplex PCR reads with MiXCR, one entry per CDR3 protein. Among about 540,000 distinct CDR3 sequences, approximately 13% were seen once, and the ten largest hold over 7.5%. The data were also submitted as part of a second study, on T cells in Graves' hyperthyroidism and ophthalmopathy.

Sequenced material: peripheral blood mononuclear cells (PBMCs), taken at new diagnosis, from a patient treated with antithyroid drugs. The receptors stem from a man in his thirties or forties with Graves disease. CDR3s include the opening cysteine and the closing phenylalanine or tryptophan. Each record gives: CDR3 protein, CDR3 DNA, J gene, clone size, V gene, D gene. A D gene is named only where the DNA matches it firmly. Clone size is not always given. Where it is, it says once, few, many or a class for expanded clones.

CASSQERLAGGETQYF | TGTGCCAGCAGCCAAGAAAGGCTAGCAGGGGGTGAGACCCAGTACTTC | TRBJ2-5 | NA | TRBV3-1 | TRBD1
CASSDRPNSPLHF | TGTGCCAGCAGTGACAGGCCTAATTCACCCCTCCACTTT | TRBJ1-6 | NA | TRBV25-1 | NA
CASSLGDGFEQFF | TGTGCCAGCAGTTTGGGGGACGGGTTCGAGCAGTTCTTC | TRBJ2-1 | few | TRBV12-3/TRBV12-4 | NA
CSATRADSGYTF | TGCAGCGCCACCAGGGCGGATAGCGGCTACACCTTC | TRBJ1-2 | many | TRBV29-1 | NA
CASSLAGPSTDTQYF | TGTGCCAGCAGCTTAGCCGGGCCCTCCACAGATACGCAGTATTTT | TRBJ2-3 | many | TRBV11-3 | NA
CASTPIGRNSYEQYF | TGTGCCAGCACCCCGATAGGGAGAAACTCCTACGAGCAGTACTTC | TRBJ2-7 | few | TRBV13 | NA
CASSLRFSGSSYEQYF | TGTGCCAGCAGCTTACGCTTTAGCGGGAGCTCCTACGAGCAGTACTTC | TRBJ2-7 | many | TRBV11-2 | TRBD2
CASSPSKGNTEAFF | TGTGCCAGCAGCCCTAGTAAGGGAAACACTGAAGCTTTCTTT | TRBJ1-1 | few | TRBV4-2 | NA
CASSLSGDRWHSYEQYF | TGTGCCAGCAGTTTATCCGGGGACAGGTGGCACTCCTACGAGCAGTACTTC | TRBJ2-7 | many | TRBV27 | TRBD1
CASSFGGTSGRAGTGELFF | TGCGCCAGCAGCTTCGGGGGGACTAGCGGGAGGGCGGGCACCGGGGAGCTGTTTTTT | TRBJ2-2 | NA | TRBV5-1 | TRBD2
CASSLGTSEAGIGTDTQYF | TGTGCCAGCAGCCTGGGGACTTCAGAAGCGGGAATCGGCACAGATACGCAGTATTTT | TRBJ2-3 | few | TRBV11-3 | TRBD2
CASSLGAVGGEFF | TGTGCCAGCAGCTTAGGAGCCGTGGGGGGCGAGTTCTTC | TRBJ2-1 | few | TRBV7-9 | NA
CASRVGPNSYEQYF | TGTGCCAGCCGGGTCGGCCCAAACTCCTACGAGCAGTACTTC | TRBJ2-7 | NA | TRBV6-2/TRBV6-3 | NA
CASSLAFQGPSGNTIYF | TGTGCCAGCAGCTTAGCCTTCCAGGGACCCTCTGGAAACACCATATATTTT | TRBJ1-3 | many | TRBV11-2 | NA
CASSDQGRVPYEQYF | TGCGCCAGCAGCGATCAGGGGAGAGTACCCTACGAGCAGTACTTC | TRBJ2-7 | many | TRBV5-1 | NA
CSARPPIGLAGADEQFF | TGCAGTGCTAGGCCCCCTATAGGACTAGCGGGAGCTGATGAGCAGTTCTTC | TRBJ2-1 | NA | TRBV20-1 | TRBD2
CASSTRVHTEAFF | TGTGCCAGCAGTACTCGGGTTCACACTGAAGCTTTCTTT | TRBJ1-1 | few | TRBV27 | NA
CASGRRSMNTEAFF | TGTGCCAGTGGACGGAGATCGATGAACACTGAAGCTTTCTTT | TRBJ1-1 | many | TRBV19 | NA
CASILGGPRGEAFF | TGTGCCAGCATACTTGGGGGGCCCAGGGGGGAAGCTTTCTTT | TRBJ1-1 | NA | TRBV5-4 | TRBD1
CAWSPLNYEQYF | TGTGCCTGGAGTCCCCTCAACTACGAGCAGTACTTC | TRBJ2-7 | NA | TRBV30 | NA
CASSLAPHNTGELFF | TGTGCCAGCAGCTTAGCTCCACATAACACCGGGGAGCTGTTTTTT | TRBJ2-2 | NA | TRBV11-2 | NA
CASSPYDSPLHF | TGTGCCAGCTCACCCTACGATTCACCCCTCCACTTT | TRBJ1-6 | few | TRBV18 | NA
CASSPLAGGDTQYF | TGTGCCAGCAGCCCACTAGCGGGAGGCGATACGCAGTATTTT | TRBJ2-3 | many | TRBV12-3/TRBV12-4 | TRBD2
CASSFTVSYEQYF | TGTGCCAGCAGTTTCACTGTGTCCTACGAGCAGTACTTC | TRBJ2-7 | many | TRBV27 | NA
CASSSAGNWNQPQHF | TGTGCCAGCAGCTCGGCAGGGAATTGGAATCAGCCCCAGCATTTT | TRBJ1-5 | NA | TRBV7-9 | NA
CASSHLQGGQETQYF | TGTGCCAGCAGCCACCTACAGGGAGGGCAAGAGACCCAGTACTTC | TRBJ2-5 | many | TRBV13 | NA
CASRSNWGVYSNQPQHF | TGTGCCAGCAGATCTAATTGGGGCGTGTATAGCAATCAGCCCCAGCATTTT | TRBJ1-5 | NA | TRBV2 | NA
CASSLGLAGEVDTQYF | TGTGCCAGCAGCTTGGGACTAGCGGGAGAGGTAGATACGCAGTATTTT | TRBJ2-3 | NA | TRBV5-4 | TRBD2
CAWSGGYNEQFF | TGTGCCTGGAGTGGCGGTTACAATGAGCAGTTCTTC | TRBJ2-1 | many | TRBV30 | NA
CASSLVGLAGVNEQFF | TGTGCCAGCAGCTTAGTGGGACTAGCGGGAGTAAATGAGCAGTTCTTC | TRBJ2-1 | many | TRBV11-2 | TRBD2
CASSPHLYVNTEAFF | TGCGCCAGCAGCCCGCACCTCTACGTGAACACTGAAGCTTTCTTT | TRBJ1-1 | many | TRBV5-1 | NA
CASKQPEGSGEQYF | TGTGCCAGCAAACAGCCGGAGGGGTCGGGCGAGCAGTACTTC | TRBJ2-7 | NA | TRBV6-1 | NA
CSAHPGTGVGRETQYF | TGCAGTGCACACCCCGGGACAGGGGTAGGGCGAGAGACCCAGTACTTC | TRBJ2-5 | many | TRBV20-1 | TRBD1
CASIGGSYNEQFF | TGTGCCAGTATAGGCGGAAGCTACAATGAGCAGTTCTTC | TRBJ2-1 | many | TRBV12-3/TRBV12-4 | NA
CASSFRGFNEKLFF | TGTGCCAGCAGCTTTAGGGGATTTAATGAAAAACTGTTTTTT | TRBJ1-4 | few | TRBV7-2 | NA
CSASSPAGDTGELFF | TGCAGTGCTAGTTCACCGGCGGGGGACACCGGGGAGCTGTTTTTT | TRBJ2-2 | few | TRBV20-1 | TRBD2
CASSLEGTAQPQHF | TGCGCCAGCAGCTTGGAAGGGACAGCGCAGCCCCAGCATTTT | TRBJ1-5 | NA | TRBV5-1 | TRBD1
CATSDSGLANEQFF | TGTGCCACCAGTGATTCGGGACTAGCTAACGAGCAGTTCTTC | TRBJ2-1 | NA | TRBV24-1 | TRBD2
CASSIGGTGGGLETQYF | TGTGCTAGCAGTATAGGGGGTACGGGAGGAGGTCTGGAGACCCAGTACTTC | TRBJ2-5 | many | TRBV7-7 | NA
CASSIEGPLTLNTEAFF | TGTGCCAGTAGTATCGAGGGGCCCCTTACCCTGAACACTGAAGCTTTCTTT | TRBJ1-1 | few | TRBV19 | NA
CASSLGSGSEKLFF | TGTGCCAGCAGCTTAGGTTCAGGGAGTGAAAAACTGTTTTTT | TRBJ1-4 | many | TRBV11-2 | NA
CASSGTLGVNVLTF | TGTGCCAGCAGTGGGACATTGGGAGTCAACGTCCTGACTTTC | TRBJ2-6 | many | TRBV6-1 | NA
CASSPGAGLNEQFF | TGTGCCAGCAGCCCGGGAGCGGGTCTCAATGAGCAGTTCTTC | TRBJ2-1 | few | TRBV12-3/TRBV12-4 | NA
CASKREFTGELFF | TGTGCCAGCAAACGGGAGTTCACCGGGGAGCTGTTTTTT | TRBJ2-2 | NA | TRBV6-1 | NA
CASSLAGTVDTQYF | TGTGCCAGCAGCTTAGCCGGGACCGTAGATACGCAGTATTTT | TRBJ2-3 | many | TRBV7-9 | NA
CSASQGVNTGELFF | TGCAGTGCTAGCCAGGGGGTGAACACCGGGGAGCTGTTTTTT | TRBJ2-2 | few | TRBV20-1 | TRBD1
CASLKGLSTDTQYF | TGTGCCAGCTTGAAGGGACTGAGCACAGATACGCAGTATTTT | TRBJ2-3 | many | TRBV6-2/TRBV6-3 | NA
CASSQSGTGGGDGYTF | TGTGCCAGCAGCCAATCTGGGACAGGGGGCGGAGATGGCTACACCTTC | TRBJ1-2 | many | TRBV7-9 | TRBD1
CSTGQGGLEQYF | TGCAGTACGGGACAGGGGGGGCTCGAGCAGTACTTC | TRBJ2-7 | many | TRBV20-1 | TRBD1
CASSLHAMNTEAFF | TGTGCCAGCAGCCTACACGCCATGAACACTGAAGCTTTCTTT | TRBJ1-1 | NA | TRBV7-9 | NA
CASSSTSSKSNEQFF | TGTGCCAGCAGTTCGACTAGTAGCAAGTCTAATGAGCAGTTCTTC | TRBJ2-1 | many | TRBV6-2/TRBV6-3 | NA
CASSYSTRGGYEQYF | TGTGCCAGCAGTTACTCGACGAGGGGGGGTTACGAGCAGTACTTC | TRBJ2-7 | many | TRBV6-5 | NA
CASSIEGLASYEQYF | TGTGCCAGTAGTATAGAGGGACTAGCGAGCTACGAGCAGTACTTC | TRBJ2-7 | few | TRBV19 | TRBD2
CASSFFLTEFYGYTF | TGTGCCAGCAGCTTTTTCCTGACCGAATTCTATGGCTACACCTTC | TRBJ1-2 | NA | TRBV5-4 | NA